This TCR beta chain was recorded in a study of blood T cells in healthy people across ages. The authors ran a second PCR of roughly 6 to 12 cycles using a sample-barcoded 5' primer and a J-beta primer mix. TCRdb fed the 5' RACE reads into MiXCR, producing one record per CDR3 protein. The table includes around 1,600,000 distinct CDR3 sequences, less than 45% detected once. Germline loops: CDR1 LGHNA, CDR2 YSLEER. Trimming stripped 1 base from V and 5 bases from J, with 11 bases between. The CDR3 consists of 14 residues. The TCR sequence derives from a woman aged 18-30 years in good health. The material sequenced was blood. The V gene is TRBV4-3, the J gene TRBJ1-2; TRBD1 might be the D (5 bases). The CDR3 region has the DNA TGCGCCAGCAGCCAAGGATGGGGGGATTATGGCTACACCTTC. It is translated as CASSQGWGDYGYTF.